In this sample, the clone carrying this TCR beta chain turned up a few times. What it recognizes is unknown. TCRdb re-called the 5' RACE reads with MiXCR, one entry per CDR3 protein. The repertoire holds some 200,000 distinct CDR3 sequences, with over 7.5% as singletons. V shed 4 bases, J shed 5 bases, and the junction held 9 bases outside the gene matches. Germline loops: CDR1 SEHNR, CDR2 FQNEAQ (reference sequence). This CDR3 has 16 amino acids. This record comes from a study of T-cell memory formation after mild COVID-19. Study results and limitations: Pre-infection memory held some responding clones, suggesting pre-existing cross-reactive T cells responded. Contracting clones, day 15 to 85, had balanced CD4/CD8, and later expanders favored CD4+.

The material sequenced was PBMCs or a T cell subset sorted from them (not recorded which). The rearrangement links TRBV7-9 to TRBJ2-3; 10 nucleotides agree with TRBD1. The TCR comes from a young man who had mild COVID-19 (a few samples of this study predate the infection). Cell type and time point are not known. Written as DNA, the CDR3 is TGTGCCAGCAGCTCACCCGGGACAGGGGTGGTAGATACGCAGTATTTT. It is translated as CASSSPGTGVVDTQYF.